The source of this T cell receptor (beta chain) is a study of OX40 agonist ivuxolimab in advanced cancers. Background on the study: Three patients had partial responses: one hepatocellular carcinoma, two cutaneous melanoma.

The CDR3 has 16 residues. Germline assignment: CDR1 LGHNA and CDR2 YNFKEQ. The V gene end was trimmed by 5 bases and the J gene end by 3 bases; junction bases not matched to a gene: 10. The repertoire was sequenced with immunoSEQ multiplex PCR; TCRdb's copy has only in-frame clones and lacks some. The data hold about 12,000 clones, with about 75% observed a single time. This clone was seen a handful of times. The V gene is TRBV4-2, the J gene TRBJ1-2; TRBD1 matches 9 bases. The specimen comprised CD4+ or CD8+ T cells sorted from blood, sampled in a trial of the OX40 agonist ivuxolimab. This receptor was obtained from an adult with an advanced solid tumor such as melanoma, head and neck, liver or kidney cancer. This CDR3 reads CASSLGPQGAYYGYTF. The CDR3 DNA reads as TGTGCCAGCAGCTTGGGGCCACAGGGGGCGTACTATGGCTACACCTTC.